The 3 T cell receptor beta chains reported below all come from one sample, sequenced in a study of tumor-infiltrating lymphocytes in primary liver carcinoma. Blood RNA originated from unsorted whole blood, with germline DNA additionally extracted. A primer in the constant region served to generate TCR beta cDNA from about 470 ng of total RNA. Slightly modified ARM-PCR, run as three nested multiplex PCR rounds, produced the TCR beta libraries. In the first two PCR rounds, TRBV1-TRBV30 forward primers were paired with a C-beta reverse primer, and each round lasted about 9 cycles. TCRdb recomputed calls from the multiplex PCR reads with MiXCR, one row per CDR3 protein. The profile covers some 180,000 distinct CDR3 sequences, with 50% to 75% appearing a single time and approximately 67% taken by the ten largest. Source material: peripheral blood. The source of these receptors is a man aged 35-49 years with primary liver carcinoma and hepatitis B virus infection.

This clonotype has only one observation. The CDR3 reads CASRGLAETLSYEQYF. In nucleotides, the CDR3 is TGTGCCAGCAGGGGACTAGCGGAAACCCTATCCTACGAGCAGTACTTC. The rearrangement uses TRBV11-1 and TRBJ2-7, with TRBD2 identical over 11 bases. The CDR3 length is 16 residues. The V gene's germline CDR1 is SGHAT and CDR2 FQDESV (reference sequence). V lost 6 bases to trimming and J lost 1 base; unmatched junction nucleotides: 8. The full variable domain, in which reference TRBV11-1 and TRBJ2-7 provide the parts outside the CDR3, is EAEVAQSPRYKITEKSQAVAFWCDPISGHATLYWYRQILGQGPELLVQFQDESVVDDSQLPKDRFSAERLKGVDSTLKIQPAELGDSAMYLCASRGLAETLSYEQYFGPGTRLTVT.

The chain employs TRBV5-5 and TRBJ2-1; no firm D call. V was shortened by 1 base and J by 7 bases, with 6 bases between the two germline ends. The V gene's germline CDR1 is SGHKS and CDR2 YYEKEE (reference sequence). CDR3 length equals 12 residues. As DNA, the CDR3 is TGTGCCAGCAGCTTGTTACGTAATGAGCAGTTCTTC. Its translation: CASSLLRNEQFF.

This clonotype was observed a handful of times. The chain has TRBV4-1 and TRBJ2-2, with TRBD2 matching over 13 bases. V gave up 4 bases and J gave up 0 bases; unmatched junction bases: 5. Per the germline V gene, CDR1 is MGHRA and CDR2 is YSYEKL. CDR3 length equals 18 residues. CDR3 in DNA: TGCGCCAGCAGCCGCCTGACTAGCGGGAGGCCGAACACCGGGGAGCTGTTTTTT. Protein product: CASSRLTSGRPNTGELFF.